These T cell receptor beta chains were read from a single sample in a study of cytomegalovirus exposure and HLA in healthy donors. Repertoires were generated with immunoSEQ multiplex PCR, while TCRdb's copy carries only in-frame clones and drops some. Among 150,000 to 200,000 clones, more than 75% were seen once, and the ten largest hold around 1.6%. The sample was PBMCs. All receptors derive from a woman in her forties or fifties in good health and CMV-seronegative. Both conserved end residues are part of each CDR3. Fields, in order: V gene, clone size, D gene, J gene, CDR3 protein, CDR3 DNA. A D gene is named only where the DNA matches it firmly. Expanded clones get a size class; other rows say once, few or many, or leave the size out.

>TRBV29-1|-|-|TRBJ1-2
CSGRDFDYGYTF
TGCAGCGGGAGGGATTTCGACTATGGCTACACCTTC
>TRBV6-5|-|-|TRBJ1-1
CASSKSDKSGKAFF
TGTGCCAGCAGTAAATCCGACAAATCGGGAAAGGCTTTCTTT
>TRBV27|-|-|TRBJ1-5
CASSLQGPRQPQHF
TGTGCCAGCAGTTTACAGGGCCCCAGGCAGCCCCAGCATTTT
>TRBV29-1|-|TRBD1|TRBJ1-1
CSVAIQGATEAFF
TGCAGCGTTGCAATCCAGGGGGCCACTGAAGCTTTCTTT
>TRBV7-9|-|TRBD2|TRBJ2-1
CASSLEVAGGNEQFF
TGTGCCAGCAGCTTAGAGGTAGCGGGGGGAAATGAGCAGTTCTTC
>TRBV6-1|few|TRBD1|TRBJ1-2
CASKYGQGVNYGYTF
TGTGCCAGCAAGTACGGACAGGGGGTGAATTATGGCTACACCTTC
>TRBV19|-|TRBD1|TRBJ2-5
CASTDRGRETQYF
TGTGCCAGCACGGACAGGGGTAGAGAGACCCAGTACTTC
>TRBV4-1|-|-|TRBJ1-6
CASSQETSNSPLHF
TGCGCCAGCAGCCAAGAAACAAGTAATTCACCCCTCCACTTT
>TRBV6-5|-|-|TRBJ2-7
CASWTRNLYEQYF
TGTGCCAGCTGGACAAGAAATCTCTACGAGCAGTACTTC
>TRBV6-5|-|-|TRBJ1-4
CASSTTRATNEKLFF
TGTGCCAGCAGCACGACCCGGGCAACTAATGAAAAACTGTTTTTT
>TRBV4-2|-|TRBD2|TRBJ2-7
CASSQDQIGLAGAYEQYF
TGTGCCAGCAGCCAAGATCAGATCGGACTAGCGGGAGCCTACGAGCAGTACTTC
>TRBV21-1|-|-|TRBJ2-3
CASSKGRWASADTQYF
TGTGCCAGCAGCAAAGGGAGGTGGGCTAGCGCCGATACGCAGTATTTT
>TRBV4-1|-|-|TRBJ2-7
CASSQGQGSAYEQYF
TGCGCCAGCAGCCAGGGGCAGGGGTCAGCCTACGAGCAGTACTTC
>TRBV11-2|-|TRBD1|TRBJ1-1
CASSFGQLRTGLNTEAFF
TGTGCCAGCAGCTTTGGTCAACTTCGGACAGGGTTAAACACTGAAGCTTTCTTT
>TRBV28|-|-|TRBJ2-7
CASSRSGEQYF
TGTGCCAGCAGTAGGTCGGGCGAGCAGTACTTC
>TRBV6-5|once|-|TRBJ2-7
CASSYSRVSSYEQYF
TGTGCCAGCAGTTACTCGAGGGTGAGCTCCTACGAGCAGTACTTC
>TRBV28|-|-|TRBJ1-2
CASSFRGAVGYTF
TGTGCCAGCAGTTTCCGGGGGGCGGTTGGCTACACCTTC
>TRBV18|-|-|TRBJ1-2
CASSPGVVGHYGYTF
TGTGCCAGCTCACCCGGAGTCGTGGGGCACTATGGCTACACCTTC
>TRBV7-9|-|TRBD1|TRBJ2-5
CATRQGLGQETQYF
TGTGCCACCCGACAGGGTTTGGGTCAAGAGACCCAGTACTTC
>TRBV19|-|-|TRBJ2-3
CASSIDGIGDTQYF
TGTGCCAGTAGTATAGATGGTATCGGAGATACGCAGTATTTT
>TRBV6-5|-|-|TRBJ2-1
CAGGAEGPQFF
TGTGCCGGTGGTGCGGAGGGTCCACAGTTCTTC
>TRBV5-8|once|-|TRBJ1-5
CASSPRGVGVQNQPQHF
TGTGCCAGCAGCCCACGGGGGGTCGGGGTCCAGAATCAGCCCCAGCATTTT
>TRBV30|-|TRBD1|TRBJ1-1
CAWSMTGGSAEAFF
TGTGCCTGGAGTATGACAGGGGGCAGTGCTGAAGCTTTCTTT
>TRBV6-1|-|-|TRBJ1-6
CASGEGLGNSPLHF
TGTGCCAGCGGGGAGGGACTCGGTAATTCACCCCTCCACTTT
>TRBV4-3|-|-|TRBJ1-6
CASSQYSNSPLHF
TGCGCCAGCAGCCAATATTCTAATTCACCCCTCCACTTT
>TRBV7-8|-|-|TRBJ1-1
CASSLGGLNTEAFF
TGTGCCAGCAGCTTAGGAGGCCTGAACACTGAAGCTTTCTTT
>TRBV9|-|-|TRBJ1-2
CASSVGGVNYGYTF
TGTGCCAGCAGCGTAGGGGGAGTTAACTATGGCTACACCTTC
>TRBV2|once|TRBD2|TRBJ2-3
CASSGLAAYTDTQYF
TGTGCCAGCAGTGGACTAGCGGCCTACACAGATACGCAGTATTTT
>TRBV18|-|TRBD2|TRBJ2-1
CASSRRTSGAHNEQFF
TGTGCCAGCTCACGACGGACTAGCGGGGCCCACAATGAGCAGTTCTTC
>TRBV2|few|TRBD2|TRBJ2-2
CASLGLAGTGELFF
TGTGCCAGCCTTGGACTAGCGGGAACCGGGGAGCTGTTTTTT
>TRBV21-1|-|-|TRBJ2-7
CASSKPLRRDLEGQVASYEQYF
TGTGCCAGCAGCAAACCCTTAAGGAGGGATCTGGAGGGGCAGGTAGCTAGCTACGAGCAGTACTTC
>TRBV28|-|-|TRBJ1-1
CASSGTPNTEAFF
TGTGCCAGCAGTGGGACACCCAACACTGAAGCTTTCTTT
>TRBV4-2|-|-|TRBJ2-7
CASSQDQGAGSTYEQYF
TGTGCCAGCAGCCAAGATCAAGGGGCGGGATCAACCTACGAGCAGTACTTC
>TRBV7-6|-|-|TRBJ2-7
CASSLWESAKHEQYF
TGTGCCAGCAGCTTATGGGAGTCGGCCAAACACGAGCAGTACTTC
>TRBV5-8|-|-|TRBJ1-1
CASSLLGGRTEAFF
TGTGCCAGCAGCTTGCTGGGGGGGAGGACTGAAGCTTTCTTT
>TRBV10-3|-|TRBD2|TRBJ2-5
CAIRSGTSGQETQYF
TGTGCCATCAGATCCGGGACTAGCGGGCAAGAGACCCAGTACTTC
>TRBV13|once|TRBD1|TRBJ2-3
CASSLEQGNTDTQYF
TGTGCCAGCAGCTTAGAACAGGGGAACACAGATACGCAGTATTTT
>TRBV29-1|-|TRBD1|TRBJ2-7
CSVVRGSSSYEQYF
TGCAGCGTGGTCAGGGGGTCGAGCTCCTACGAGCAGTACTTC
>TRBV7-8|-|-|TRBJ1-1
CASSHTENTEAFF
TGTGCCAGCAGTCATACAGAGAACACTGAAGCTTTCTTT
>TRBV18|-|-|TRBJ2-7
CASSPFPLYEQYF
TGTGCCAGCTCACCATTCCCCCTCTACGAGCAGTACTTC
>TRBV28|once|TRBD1|TRBJ1-4
CASSSPGTGGEKLFF
TGTGCCAGCAGCTCCCCCGGGACAGGGGGCGAAAAACTGTTTTTT
>TRBV28|-|-|TRBJ2-7
CASSLYPTHYEQYF
TGTGCCAGCAGTTTATATCCTACTCACTACGAGCAGTACTTC
>TRBV5-1|-|-|TRBJ1-1
CASSLTKDTEAFF
TGCGCCAGCAGTTTGACTAAGGACACTGAAGCTTTCTTT
>TRBV4-3|-|-|TRBJ2-1
CASSQANTGAYNEQFF
TGCGCCAGCAGCCAAGCTAATACCGGGGCCTACAATGAGCAGTTCTTC
>TRBV9|few|-|TRBJ2-1
CASSGTGTYNEQFF
TGTGCCAGCAGCGGGACCGGGACCTACAATGAGCAGTTCTTC
>TRBV20-1|-|TRBD1|TRBJ1-1
CRGQGNTEAFF
TGCAGAGGACAGGGGAACACTGAAGCTTTCTTT
>TRBV5-1|-|TRBD1|TRBJ1-3
CASSSGGSGNTIYF
TGCGCCAGCAGCTCAGGGGGCTCTGGAAACACCATATATTTT
>TRBV28|-|TRBD1|TRBJ1-2
CASSLDRDYGYTF
TGTGCCAGCAGTTTAGACAGGGACTATGGCTACACCTTC
>TRBV5-1|-|-|TRBJ1-2
CASSLGPGSSYGYTF
TGCGCCAGCAGCTTGGGGCCCGGGTCGAGCTATGGCTACACCTTC
>TRBV10-3|few|TRBD2|TRBJ2-5
CAISRTSGQETQYF
TGTGCCATCAGCCGGACTAGCGGGCAAGAGACCCAGTACTTC
>TRBV28|few|TRBD1|TRBJ2-7
CASSLGQGGYEQYF
TGTGCCAGCAGTTTGGGACAGGGAGGATACGAGCAGTACTTC
>TRBV19|-|TRBD1|TRBJ1-2
CASRRDSGLDGYTF
TGTGCCAGTAGGCGGGACAGTGGGCTGGATGGCTACACCTTC
>TRBV27|-|TRBD2|TRBJ2-7
CASSINSGGGYEQYF
TGTGCCAGCAGTATAAATAGCGGGGGGGGCTACGAGCAGTACTTC
>TRBV6-5|-|TRBD2|TRBJ2-7
CASSYVGASGIYEQYF
TGTGCCAGCAGTTACGTGGGGGCTAGCGGGATCTACGAGCAGTACTTC
>TRBV19|-|TRBD1|TRBJ2-1
CASSPGQVGVREQFF
TGTGCCAGTAGTCCCGGACAGGTGGGGGTCAGGGAGCAGTTCTTC
>TRBV11-3|-|-|TRBJ1-2
CASSLDACQEIYGYTF
TGTGCCAGCAGCTTAGATGCGTGCCAAGAGATCTATGGCTACACCTTC
>TRBV27|-|TRBD1|TRBJ2-7
CASRPVRQGNEQYF
TGTGCCAGCAGGCCGGTGAGACAGGGCAACGAGCAGTACTTC
>TRBV5-5|-|-|TRBJ2-3
CASRVGQPRPITDTQYF
TGTGCCAGCAGGGTCGGACAGCCTCGTCCCATCACAGATACGCAGTATTTT
>TRBV25-1|-|TRBD1|TRBJ1-5
CASSDHRGQQPQHF
TGTGCCAGCAGTGACCACAGGGGACAACAGCCCCAGCATTTT
>TRBV18|-|TRBD1|TRBJ2-6
CASSPRQGPGANVLTF
TGTGCCAGCTCACCAAGACAGGGCCCTGGGGCCAACGTCCTGACTTTC